Below, 21 T cell receptor beta chains from the same sample are listed, as sequenced in a study of early T cells in non-severe SARS-CoV-2 infection. Using its own MiXCR run on the 5' RACE reads, TCRdb lists one record per CDR3 protein. The sample has 25,000 to 30,000 distinct CDR3 sequences, 9% to 10% seen once. Sequences were obtained from whole blood. The receptors derive from an adult who was a healthcare worker with PCR-confirmed SARS-CoV-2 infection or an uninfected control (not recorded which).

This clonotype was seen repeatedly, ten times or more. The J gene is TRBJ1-1, the V gene TRBV10-3; D may be TRBD1 (5 bases). V lost 7 bases and J 6 bases, leaving 18 bases between the germline ends. Germline V lookup: CDR1 ENHRY, CDR2 SYGVKD. This CDR3 has 14 amino acids. The CDR3 region is CAIMAAAGTPEAFF. CDR3 bases: TGTGCCATCATGGCCGCGGCCGGGACGCCTGAAGCTTTCTTT.

This clonotype was picked up many times. This chain joins TRBV6-5 and TRBJ2-7; 9 positions agree with TRBD1. Germline V gives CDR1 MNHEY, CDR2 SVGAGI. V was clipped by 11 bases and J by 4 bases; unmatched bases: 9. The CDR3 is 13 residues long. The CDR3 DNA reads as TGTGCCTGCCGGGACAGGGTCACGTACGAGCAGTACTTC. This translates into CACRDRVTYEQYF.

In its sample, this clonotype was seen a few times. The genes are TRBV20-1 and TRBJ2-7; a weak D match, TRBD1 (6 bases). Trimming left V 0 bases short and J 6 bases short, with 27 bases between. Germline V gene sequence: CDR1 DFQATT, CDR2 SNEGSKA (reference sequence). CDR3 length: 18 residues. The CDR3, as DNA: TGCAGTGCTAGAGATTATAGGCGATCAGGGGACAAGGGTGGCGAGCAGTACTTC. The encoded protein is CSARDYRRSGDKGGEQYF.

Ten or more counts support this clonotype. The chain couples TRBV12-3 or TRBV12-4 to TRBJ2-1; D is unclear. The CDR3 spans 14 residues. Deletions cut 6 bases from V and 3 bases from J, with 12 bases between. CDR3 in DNA: TGTGCCAGCAGCCCCAGAAACTTCTACAATGAGCAGTTCTTC. Its protein product is CASSPRNFYNEQFF.

This clonotype was found many times. The chain uses TRBV20-1 and TRBJ2-3; 10 bases align to TRBD2. CDR1 and CDR2 (germline): DFQATT, SNEGSKA (reference sequence). CDR3 length: 16 amino acids. The V segment lost 4 bases and the J segment 0 bases; nucleotides outside the gene matches: 7. CDR3: CSATTLAGASTDTQYF. CDR3 nucleotide sequence: TGCAGTGCTACCACCCTAGCGGGGGCCAGCACAGATACGCAGTATTTT.

In this sample, this clonotype turned up a few times. This chain uses TRBV15 with TRBJ1-4; TRBD1 agrees at 8 bases. The germline CDR1 and CDR2 sequences are LNHNV and YYDKDF (reference sequence). J was trimmed by 3 bases and V by 3 bases; bases with no gene match: 3. The CDR3 consists of 15 residues. The CDR3 here is CATSRLTGANEKLFF. The CDR3 DNA follows: TGTGCCACCAGCAGGCTGACAGGGGCTAATGAAAAACTGTTTTTT.

This clonotype has ten or more counts. This chain connects TRBV7-2 to TRBJ2-5; 7 bases align to TRBD1. In germline, CDR1 is SGHTA, CDR2 FQGNSA. The CDR3 spans 14 residues. V gave up 8 bases and J gave up 4 bases; unmatched junction bases: 10. Here the CDR3 reads CASRGEGAGETQYF. CDR3 bases: TGTGCCAGCCGAGGTGAGGGGGCCGGAGAGACCCAGTACTTC.

This clonotype was seen at least ten times. The gene calls are TRBV7-3 and TRBJ1-6, with TRBD1 matching over 9 bases. Germline values: CDR1 SGHTA, CDR2 FQGTGA. V lost 5 bases, J lost 9 bases, and 14 bases stayed unmatched. The CDR3 extends over 17 amino acids. This CDR3 is CASSKRPPGQGGSPLHF. CDR3 nucleotides: TGTGCCAGCAGCAAACGTCCTCCGGGACAGGGCGGTTCACCCCTCCACTTT.

This clonotype was counted many times. The rearrangement links TRBV7-2 to TRBJ1-6; D ambiguous. The V and J ends lost 4 bases and 11 bases respectively, with 15 bases between them. CDR1 and CDR2 from the germline V gene are SGHTA and FQGNSA. The CDR3 has 14 residues. The CDR3 spells CASSSGPRGTPLHF. CDR3 in DNA: TGTGCCAGCAGCTCCGGCCCGCGGGGAACACCCCTCCACTTT.

Details on this clonotype: This sequence may be a read error, since a much larger clone differs from it by one base. The chain carries TRBV25-1 and TRBJ2-2; D gene ambiguous. CDR3 length: 13 amino acids. Germline V gene data show CDR1 as MGHDK and CDR2 as SYGVNS. Trimming took off 7 bases at V and 0 bases at J, with 6 bases between the two ends. As DNA, the CDR3 is TGTGCCAGCAAACGTCCGAACACCGGGGAGCTGTTTTTT. This encodes CASKRPNTGELFF.

This clonotype was counted many times. The chain carries TRBV6-5 and TRBJ1-1; D is uncertain. V dropped 2 bases and J dropped 5 bases, with 15 bases sitting between them. Germline-derived CDR1 and CDR2 are MNHEY and SVGAGI. This CDR3 spans 15 amino acids. The CDR3 sequence is CASSYDPTLATEAFF. The CDR3 nucleotides read TGTGCCAGCAGTTACGATCCGACTCTCGCTACTGAAGCTTTCTTT.

CDR3 in amino acids: CASSHSGGFSYNEQFF. DNA for the CDR3: TGTGCCAGCAGCCATAGCGGGGGTTTCTCCTACAATGAGCAGTTCTTC. The chain recombines TRBV7-2 with TRBJ2-1, with 9 bases matching TRBD2. CDR1 is SGHTA and CDR2 is FQGNSA in the germline V gene. V trimming: 5 bases; J trimming: 0 bases; junction bases outside the gene matches: 5. This CDR3 region has 16 residues.

This clonotype was seen only a few times. CDR3 in amino acids: CASDGRNTEAFF. For the CDR3, the DNA is TGTGCCAGTGACGGACGGAACACTGAAGCTTTCTTT. This chain connects TRBV6-2 or TRBV6-3 to TRBJ1-1; D is unresolved. V gave up 9 bases and J gave up 1 base, with 9 bases separating them. This CDR3 comprises 12 residues. CDR1 and CDR2 from the germline V gene are MNHEY and SVGEGT.

This clonotype was seen repeatedly, ten times or more. The gene calls are TRBV20-1 and TRBJ1-4; D call uncertain. The CDR3 length is 13 residues. CDR1 is DFQATT, CDR2 SNEGSKA, per germline (reference sequence). Deletions cut 6 bases from V and 7 bases from J, with 15 bases between. This CDR3 reads CSANDLRSEKLFF. CDR3 coding DNA: TGCAGTGCAAATGACCTCCGTAGTGAAAAACTGTTTTTT.

This clonotype was seen repeatedly, ten times or more. The chain carries TRBV6-1 and TRBJ2-7; tentative D call: TRBD1 (5 bases). Germline loops: CDR1 MNHNS, CDR2 SASEGT. The CDR3 spans 14 residues. Trimming pared 3 bases from V and 5 bases from J, leaving 14 bases between. CDR3: CASSEWQGIDEQYF. The CDR3 bases are TGTGCCAGCAGTGAGTGGCAGGGTATCGACGAGCAGTACTTC.

This chain joins TRBV20-1 and TRBJ2-7, with D perhaps assigned TRBD1 or TRBD2 (5 bases each). Germline assignment: CDR1 DFQATT and CDR2 SNEGSKA (reference sequence). The V end was cut by 1 base, the J end by 5 bases, with 12 bases between. The length of the CDR3 is 13 residues. This CDR3 reads CSARGPGHNEQYF. CDR3 DNA sequence: TGCAGTGCTAGAGGTCCGGGGCATAACGAGCAGTACTTC.

This clonotype has at least ten counts. J is TRBJ2-5 and V is TRBV2; tentative D call: TRBD1 (5 bases). The CDR3 length is 13 residues. Germline V lookup: CDR1 SNHLY, CDR2 FYNNEI. V gave up 11 bases and J gave up 7 bases, with 20 bases separating them. The CDR3 sequence is CASSPTGRVTQYF. The CDR3 coding sequence is TGTGCCTCCTCTCCCACGGGCAGGGTGACCCAGTACTTC.

This clonotype was observed at least ten times. The chain is built from TRBV5-6 and TRBJ2-7, with D perhaps TRBD1 or TRBD2 (5 bases each). Trimming took off 1 base at V and 3 bases at J, with 8 bases between the two ends. Germline lookup yields CDR1 SGHDT and CDR2 YYEEEE. This CDR3 comprises 13 residues. The CDR3 is CASSLWDDYEQYF. The CDR3 DNA sequence: TGTGCCAGCAGCTTGTGGGACGACTACGAGCAGTACTTC.

This clonotype was observed many times. The J gene is TRBJ1-2, the V gene TRBV6-4; no reliable D call. Between the trimmed V and J ends, which lost 2 bases and 4 bases, there was a span of 5 bases. The CDR3 has 12 amino acids. Looked up from germline, CDR1 is MRHNA and CDR2 is SNTAGT. The CDR3, as DNA: TGTGCCAGCAGTGACAGTAGCTATGGCTACACCTTC. This sequence encodes CASSDSSYGYTF.

This clonotype was recorded a few times. The V call is TRBV29-1, the J call TRBJ2-7; 9 nucleotides align to TRBD1. The length of the CDR3 is 13 residues. Germline V gene sequence: CDR1 SQVTM, CDR2 ANQGSEA. J was trimmed by 3 bases and V by 7 bases; bases with no gene match: 7. The CDR3 is CSARTGVLYEQYF. CDR3 in DNA: TGCAGCGCAAGGACAGGGGTACTCTACGAGCAGTACTTC.

This clonotype was seen ten or more times. This chain joins TRBV7-6 and TRBJ2-2, with unresolved D. Trimming took 1 base from V and 3 from J, leaving 6 bases between them. This CDR3 is 14 amino acids long. Germline V CDR1 and CDR2: SGHVS, FNYEAQ. This CDR3 is CASSLVEDTGELFF. In nucleotides, the CDR3 is TGTGCCAGCAGCTTAGTAGAGGACACCGGGGAGCTGTTTTTT.